The 13 T cell receptor beta chains below come from one sample, sequenced in a study of shared clonotypes between healthy human individuals. Only in-frame clones appear in the TCRdb table, and some are missing; sequencing was by immunoSEQ multiplex PCR. This sample carries 850,000 to 1,100,000 clones, approximately 80% of them seen once, and the ten largest clones take roughly 0.83%. Source material: memory CD4+ T cells from PBMCs. The subset denotes: CD45RA-negative fraction. All receptors come from a man younger than 30 in good health. Some clones in this sample may be carry-over from other donors' samples.

This clone appeared a few times. The rearrangement uses TRBV29-1 and TRBJ2-3; TRBD1 matches 9 bases. Per germline, CDR1 SQVTM and CDR2 ANQGSEA. CDR3 length: 16 residues. The CDR3 nucleotides read TGCAGTGCAAAGCAGTCCGGGACAGGGCTTGGAGATACGCAGTATTTT. Protein product: CSAKQSGTGLGDTQYF.

V gene TRBV7-2 combines with J gene TRBJ2-1, with TRBD2 matching 13 bases. CDR1 and CDR2 from the germline V gene are SGHTA and FQGNSA. The junction had 5 bases not matched to a gene; V was cut back by 6 bases and J by 6 bases. The CDR3 is made up of 15 amino acids. The CDR3 DNA reads TGTGCCAGCAGGGGGGGACTAGCGGGACCCAATGAGCAGTTCTTC. This translates into CASRGGLAGPNEQFF. The full variable domain, its missing parts supplied by reference TRBV7-2 and TRBJ2-1, is GAGVSQSPSNKVTEKGKDVELRCDPISGHTALYWYRQSLGQGLEFLIYFQGNSAPDKSGLPSDRFSAERTGGSVSTLTIQRTQQEDSAVYLCASRGGLAGPNEQFFGPGTRLTVL.

About this clone itself: A read error is the likely source, as a far larger clone sits one nucleotide away. The chain links TRBV4-3 to TRBJ2-1; D uncertain. V was shortened by 1 base and J by 0 bases, with 13 bases between the two germline ends. This CDR3 comprises 17 residues. The V gene's germline CDR1 is LGHNA and CDR2 YSLEER. CDR3 sequence: CASSQGVGKGSYNEQFF. In DNA, the CDR3 is TGCGCCAGCAGCCAAGGGGTAGGGAAGGGCTCCTACAATGAGCAGTTCTTC.

Worth noting for this clone: A far larger clone is off by one base, so a read error is likely. The conserved phenylalanine or tryptophan is not found at the CDR3 terminus, so this likely reflects a read error. The chain carries TRBV7-8 and TRBJ2-7; D not certain. V lost 6 bases and J lost 2, with 17 bases in between. Looked up from germline, CDR1 is SGHVS and CDR2 is FQNEAQ. The CDR3 runs to 15 residues. The CDR3 DNA is TGTGCCAGCAGTTTCCTCCGCTACTCACCCTACGAGCAGTACCTC. Its translation: CASSFLRYSPYEQYL.

This sequence joins TRBV30 and TRBJ1-5; D not certain. With 1 base removed from V and 0 bases from J, the gap between germline ends came to 10 bases. The CDR3 runs 15 residues. Germline CDR1 reads GTSNPN; CDR2 reads SVGIG (reference sequence). The CDR3 DNA follows: TGTGCCTGGAGTGGTGGAGGATATAGCAATCAGCCCCAGCATTTT. Translating it yields CAWSGGGYSNQPQHF.

The chain joins TRBV2 to TRBJ2-2, with 9 bases that match TRBD2. Germline CDR1 reads SNHLY; CDR2 reads FYNNEI. The V and J ends lost 6 bases and 5 bases, in that order; junction bases with no gene match: 7. This CDR3 is 15 amino acids long. This CDR3 reads CASREISGRTGELFF. Written as DNA, the CDR3 is TGTGCCAGCAGGGAAATTAGCGGGAGAACCGGGGAGCTGTTTTTT.

The gene calls are TRBV9 and TRBJ1-1; no clear D. Per the germline V gene, CDR1 is SGDLS and CDR2 is YYNGEE. The CDR3 extends over 16 amino acids. The V and J ends lost 1 base and 3 bases respectively, with 16 bases between them. The CDR3 DNA sequence: TGTGCCAGCAGCGTAACGGTTGGGCTCGGGGACACTGAAGCTTTCTTT. It encodes CASSVTVGLGDTEAFF.

The rearrangement uses TRBV11-2 and TRBJ2-7; D remains unclear. This CDR3 is built from 12 residues. Germline lookup yields CDR1 SGHAT and CDR2 FQNNGV. The V gene lost 3 bases and the J gene lost 5 bases, with 8 bases spanning the gap. CDR3 nucleotides: TGTGCCAGCAGCTTTTCAGCACACGAGCAGTACTTC. Translation: CASSFSAHEQYF.

This rearrangement joins TRBV19 to TRBJ2-5; maybe TRBD1 (5 bases). Per the germline V gene, CDR1 is LNHDA and CDR2 is SQIVND (reference sequence). Trimming left V 2 bases short and J 2 bases short, with 12 bases between. The CDR3 covers 15 residues. The CDR3 here is CASSIRAGKQETQYF. The CDR3 DNA reads TGTGCCAGTAGTATAAGGGCAGGGAAACAAGAGACCCAGTACTTC. Looking up the rest from reference TRBV19 and TRBJ2-5 gives the full variable domain: DGGITQSPKYLFRKEGQNVTLSCEQNLNHDAMYWYRQDPGQGLRLIYYSQIVNDFQKGDIAEGYSVSREKKESFPLTVTSAQKNPTAFYLCASSIRAGKQETQYFGPGTRLLVL.

In the case of this clone: This sequence is one base from a far larger clone and is likely a read error. The chain joins TRBV28 to TRBJ1-1, with 8 bases that match TRBD1. The V segment lost 7 bases and the J segment 1 base; nucleotides outside the gene matches: 2. In germline, CDR1 is MDHEN, CDR2 SYDVKM. This CDR3 is 13 amino acids long. DNA for the CDR3: TGTGCCAGCACCGGACAGGGGAACACTGAAGCTTTCTTT. Translated: CASTGQGNTEAFF.

The rearrangement links TRBV7-2 to TRBJ2-7; 7 nucleotides align to TRBD2. The CDR3 runs 13 residues. CDR1 and CDR2 (germline): SGHTA, FQGNSA. After removal of 5 bases from V and 7 bases from J, the junction contained 8 bases not matched to a gene. The CDR3 loop is CASSRDYSREQYF. For the CDR3, the DNA is TGTGCCAGCAGCCGGGACTATTCGCGTGAGCAGTACTTC.

The chain couples TRBV29-1 to TRBJ2-5, with D possibly being TRBD1 (6 bases). The germline V gene encodes CDR1 SQVTM and CDR2 ANQGSEA. CDR3 length: 13 amino acids. The V gene lost 5 bases and the J gene lost 1 base, with 11 bases spanning the gap. Written as DNA, the CDR3 is TGCAGCGTTTCGACAGGTACCCAAGAGACCCAGTACTTC. This gives the protein CSVSTGTQETQYF.

Of note for this clone: Other DNA sequences from this sample encode an identical CDR3 as well. The V and J genes are TRBV18 and TRBJ1-1, with D hard to call. There are 12 residues in the CDR3. The V gene lost 3 bases and the J gene lost 5 bases, with 7 bases spanning the gap. CDR1 is KGHSH and CDR2 is LQKENI in the germline V gene. CDR3 amino acids: CASSPTGTEAFF. The CDR3 nucleotides are TGTGCCAGCTCACCCACGGGTACTGAAGCTTTCTTT.